These 27 T cell receptor beta chains were sequenced from one sample in a study of early T cells in non-severe SARS-CoV-2 infection. TCRdb used MiXCR to reprocess the 5' RACE reads, holding one entry per CDR3 protein. The table lists tens of thousands of distinct CDR3 sequences, around 5% of them singletons. Sequencing input: whole blood. The receptors were gathered from an adult who was a healthcare worker with PCR-confirmed SARS-CoV-2 infection or an uninfected control (not recorded which).

This clonotype was seen ten or more times. The chain has TRBV7-9 and TRBJ1-1; D may be TRBD1 (6 bases). The CDR3 runs 15 residues. Trimming took off 3 bases at V and 1 base at J, with 12 bases between the two ends. Germline loops: CDR1 SEHNR, CDR2 FQNEAQ (reference sequence). DNA for the CDR3: TGTGCCAGCAGCTTCACGACAGGCAAGAACACTGAAGCTTTCTTT. Its translation: CASSFTTGKNTEAFF. The variable domain in full, completed from reference TRBV7-9 and TRBJ1-1, reads DTGVSQNPRHKITKRGQNVTFRCDPISEHNRLYWYRQTLGQGPEFLTYFQNEAQLEKSRLLSDRFSAERPKGSFSTLEIQRTEQGDSAMYLCASSFTTGKNTEAFFGQGTRLTVV.

The V and J genes are TRBV7-8 and TRBJ2-1; 8 bases are shared with TRBD1. The CDR3 totals 14 residues. From germline, CDR1 is SGHVS and CDR2 FQNEAQ. After removal of 5 bases from V and 6 bases from J, the junction contained 6 bases not matched to a gene. CDR3 DNA sequence: TGTGCCAGCAGCCCCCGGACAGGGAGCAATGAGCAGTTCTTC. It encodes CASSPRTGSNEQFF.

In its sample, this clonotype was seen many times. V and J are TRBV5-1 and TRBJ1-1; no clear D gene. The germline V and J ends were trimmed by 4 bases and 3 bases, with 10 bases remaining between them. The CDR3 sequence is 13 residues long. Germline V gene lookup returns CDR1 SGHRS and CDR2 YFSETQ. In DNA, the CDR3 is TGCGCCAGCAGCCGCGGGGAGGACACTGAAGCTTTCTTT. The encoded protein is CASSRGEDTEAFF.

This CDR3 reads CASSINMDASIAEQFF. As DNA, the CDR3 is TGTGCCAGTAGTATTAATATGGACGCTTCTATAGCTGAGCAGTTCTTC. J is TRBJ2-1 and V is TRBV19; D is undetermined. The CDR3 is made up of 16 amino acids. Germline lookup yields CDR1 LNHDA and CDR2 SQIVND (reference sequence). Trimming left V 3 bases short and J 9 bases short, with 21 bases between.

This clonotype showed up just a few times. The chain is built from TRBV20-1 and TRBJ2-3, with D possibly matching TRBD2 (6 bases). This CDR3 contains 16 residues. The V gene's germline CDR1 is DFQATT and CDR2 SNEGSKA (reference sequence). V lost 0 bases and J lost 0, with 13 bases in between. As DNA, the CDR3 is TGCAGTGCTAGAGATATCCGGGGGATTAGCACAGATACGCAGTATTTT. Its translation: CSARDIRGISTDTQYF.

This clonotype was recorded many times. The CDR3 here is CASSLINEQFF. For the CDR3, the DNA is TGTGCCAGCAGTCTTATTAATGAGCAGTTCTTC. The J gene is TRBJ2-1, the V gene TRBV12-3 or TRBV12-4; no definite D call. The CDR3 runs 11 residues. Trimming removed 5 bases at V and 7 bases at J, with 6 bases between.

The rearrangement links TRBV12-3 or TRBV12-4 to TRBJ1-5; unclear D gene. Trimming left V 5 bases short and J 3 bases short, with 11 bases between. The CDR3 contains 14 residues. The CDR3 loop reads CASSAFNDNQPQHF. The CDR3 DNA reads TGTGCCAGCAGTGCCTTCAACGACAATCAGCCCCAGCATTTT.

At least ten counts were recorded for this clonotype. The chain couples TRBV6-9 to TRBJ1-6; D gene uncertain. The germline CDR1 and CDR2 sequences are MNHGY and SVAAGI. This CDR3 has 13 residues. The V end lost 8 bases, the J end lost 7 bases, and 12 bases lay between the germline ends. The CDR3 protein is CASSQDENSPLHF. In DNA form, the CDR3 reads TGTGCCAGCTCCCAGGACGAAAATTCACCCCTCCACTTT.

The table lists this clonotype with a few counts. CDR3: CASSQETPNTEAFF. Here the CDR3 DNA reads TGCGCCAGCAGCCAAGAGACACCTAACACTGAAGCTTTCTTT. The rearrangement joins TRBV4-1 to TRBJ1-1; D unresolved. The V and J ends lost 0 bases and 2 bases respectively, with 7 bases between them. This CDR3 is 14 amino acids long. Germline CDR1 reads MGHRA; CDR2 reads YSYEKL.

The gene calls are TRBV5-5 and TRBJ2-6; no clear D gene. This CDR3 region has 15 residues. Trimming shortened V by 4 bases and J by 1 base, and 9 bases separated the two germline ends. Germline loops: CDR1 SGHKS, CDR2 YYEKEE (reference sequence). CDR3 protein: CASSPPRSGANVLTF. CDR3 DNA sequence: TGTGCCAGCAGCCCCCCAAGGTCTGGGGCCAACGTCCTGACTTTC.

This clonotype was recorded at least ten times. CDR3 loop: CASSFGAGDNYGYTF. CDR3 DNA: TGTGCCAGCAGCTTCGGGGCAGGGGATAACTATGGCTACACCTTC. This chain links TRBV11-1 with TRBJ1-2; maybe TRBD1 (6 bases). The CDR3 has 15 residues. CDR1 and CDR2 (germline): SGHAT, FQDESV (reference sequence). The germline V and J ends were trimmed by 3 bases and 1 base, with 12 bases remaining between them.

This clonotype was recorded many times. The CDR3 DNA reads as TGTGCCAGCAGTGGAGGGACAGACCCTGGAAACACCATATATTTT. Translated: CASSGGTDPGNTIYF. The chain carries TRBV6-1 and TRBJ1-3; TRBD1 matches at 7 bases. Trimming cost V 4 bases and J 2 bases; bases outside gene matches: 5. Looked up from germline, CDR1 is MNHNS and CDR2 is SASEGT. CDR3 length: 15 amino acids.

This clonotype was detected once. The rearrangement links TRBV5-1 to TRBJ2-7; D remains ambiguous. V was cut by 2 bases and J by 2 bases, with 11 bases left in between. This CDR3 region has 14 residues. Germline assignment: CDR1 SGHRS and CDR2 YFSETQ. The CDR3 DNA is TGCGCCAGCAGCTTAGACACTCACCCCTACGAGCAGTACTTC. Amino acid sequence: CASSLDTHPYEQYF.

This chain joins TRBV6-2 or TRBV6-3 and TRBJ1-1, with D possibly being TRBD1 (5 bases). The CDR3 has 14 residues. Germline V lookup: CDR1 MNHEY, CDR2 SVGEGT. V lost 3 bases to trimming and J lost 2 bases, with 10 bases between them. The CDR3: CASSYGGLNTEAFF. The CDR3 DNA reads TGTGCCAGCAGTTATGGGGGATTAAACACTGAAGCTTTCTTT.

This clonotype has more than one count but fewer than ten. This chain links TRBV7-9 with TRBJ1-2; D gene uncertain. The CDR3 loop spans 13 amino acids. Germline CDR1 reads SEHNR; CDR2 reads FQNEAQ (reference sequence). V was clipped by 2 bases and J by 7 bases, with 11 bases between them. DNA of the CDR3: TGTGCCAGCAGCTTAAGTTACGGCTCTGGCTACACCTTC. It is translated as CASSLSYGSGYTF.

This clonotype was observed many times. This rearrangement joins TRBV7-8 to TRBJ2-7; 8 nucleotides line up with TRBD2. Germline-derived CDR1 and CDR2 are SGHVS and FQNEAQ. This CDR3 is 12 amino acids long. Trimming removed 8 bases from V and 3 bases from J; junction bases left unmatched: 3. CDR3 DNA: TGTGCCAGCTCCGGGGGGGGCTACGAGCAGTACTTC. Protein: CASSGGGYEQYF.

This clonotype came up a few times. This sequence joins TRBV10-1 and TRBJ2-7; D remains ambiguous. The germline V gene has CDR1 WNHNN and CDR2 SYGVQD (reference sequence). The ends were cut back, 0 bases at V and 6 bases at J, with 12 bases in the middle. The CDR3 is 14 residues long. Written as DNA, the CDR3 is TGCGCCAGCAGTGAGTCGATGGGGAAGCGCGAGCAGTACTTC. It encodes CASSESMGKREQYF.

Only a few counts were recorded for this clonotype. V usage is TRBV6-4 and J usage is TRBJ2-2; 7 nucleotides match TRBD1. Germline V gives CDR1 MRHNA, CDR2 SNTAGT. The CDR3 length is 16 residues. The V segment lost 5 bases and the J segment 4 bases; nucleotides outside the gene matches: 10. CDR3 sequence: CASSKEGAPSTGELFF. In DNA form, the CDR3 reads TGTGCCAGCAGTAAAGAGGGGGCGCCGAGCACCGGGGAGCTGTTTTTT.

The chain has TRBV6-1 and TRBJ2-1, with D unclear. The germline V gene encodes CDR1 MNHNS and CDR2 SASEGT. V was shortened by 4 bases and J by 0 bases, with 10 bases between the two germline ends. The CDR3 extends over 15 amino acids. CDR3 in amino acids: CASSGDASSYNEQFF. The DNA of the CDR3 is TGTGCCAGCAGTGGGGATGCGAGCTCCTACAATGAGCAGTTCTTC.

In this sample, this clonotype turned up a few times. The chain combines TRBV5-1 with TRBJ2-5; 7 nucleotides align to TRBD1. This CDR3 is 14 amino acids long. CDR1 is SGHRS and CDR2 is YFSETQ in the germline V gene. Germline trimming cut 4 bases from V and 3 bases from J; bases unmatched to any gene: 6. CDR3 residues: CASSPQTGKETQYF. CDR3 DNA sequence: TGCGCCAGCAGCCCCCAGACAGGGAAAGAGACCCAGTACTTC.

This clonotype was seen at least ten times. The chain links TRBV11-2 to TRBJ2-5, with 7 bases matching TRBD1. Germline CDR1 and CDR2: SGHAT and FQNNGV. The CDR3 sequence is 15 residues long. After removal of 4 bases from V and 2 bases from J, the junction contained 7 bases not matched to a gene. CDR3 region: CASSSQGDRQETQYF. The CDR3 DNA reads as TGTGCCAGCAGCTCCCAGGGGGACAGACAAGAGACCCAGTACTTC. Supplemented by reference TRBV11-2 and TRBJ2-5, the full variable domain reads EAGVAQSPRYKIIEKRQSVAFWCNPISGHATLYWYQQILGQGPKLLIQFQNNGVVDDSQLPKDRFSAERLKGVDSTLKIQPAKLEDSAVYLCASSSQGDRQETQYFGPGTRLLVL.

Of note for this clonotype: Since a much larger clone is just one base distant, this may be a read error. The V call is TRBV19, the J call TRBJ2-7, with TRBD1 matching over 7 bases. After removal of 3 bases from V and 2 bases from J, the junction contained 4 bases not matched to a gene. CDR1 is LNHDA, CDR2 SQIVND, per germline (reference sequence). The CDR3 loop spans 14 amino acids. The CDR3: CASSILQGPYEQYF. In DNA, the CDR3 is TGTGCCAGTAGTATCCTACAGGGGCCCTACGAGCAGTACTTC.

This chain uses TRBV12-3 or TRBV12-4 with TRBJ2-7, with D hard to call. The germline V and J ends were trimmed by 5 bases and 5 bases, with 7 bases remaining between them. The CDR3 extends over 11 amino acids. Here the CDR3 reads CASSTLHEQYF. CDR3 coding DNA: TGTGCCAGCAGTACCCTCCACGAGCAGTACTTC.

Sample share makes this clonotype medium-sized. J is TRBJ1-5 and V is TRBV19; no firm D call. Germline V lookup: CDR1 LNHDA, CDR2 SQIVND (reference sequence). V lost 3 bases to trimming and J lost 2 bases, with 8 bases between them. This CDR3 contains 14 residues. The CDR3 protein is CASSISGGNQPQHF. The DNA for the CDR3 is TGTGCCAGTAGTATTAGTGGCGGCAATCAGCCCCAGCATTTT.

The table lists this clonotype with a few counts. The chain is built from TRBV5-1 and TRBJ2-7; possible D gene TRBD1, 5 bases. The ends were cut back, 1 base at V and 5 bases at J, with 13 bases in the middle. CDR1 and CDR2 (germline): SGHRS, YFSETQ. The CDR3 runs 14 residues. The CDR3 sequence: CASSLRPGFDEQYF. Written as DNA, the CDR3 is TGCGCCAGCAGCTTGAGGCCAGGGTTCGACGAGCAGTACTTC.

This clonotype has ten or more counts. The gene calls are TRBV10-3 and TRBJ2-5, with D possibly matching TRBD1 (5 bases). This CDR3 has 13 amino acids. Trimming cost V 5 bases and J 5 bases, with 12 bases left between them. The germline V gene encodes CDR1 ENHRY and CDR2 SYGVKD. CDR3 nucleotide sequence: TGTGCCATCAGTTCTGACAGTGGTGAGACCCAGTACTTC. Translating gives CAISSDSGETQYF.

There are many counts of this clonotype. The rearrangement links TRBV27 to TRBJ2-1, with TRBD2 matching 10 bases. The CDR3 loop spans 15 amino acids. CDR1 MNHEY and CDR2 SMNVEV come from the germline V gene (reference sequence). With 3 bases clipped from V and 8 bases from J, the junction kept 7 bases outside the gene matches. The CDR3 DNA sequence: TGTGCCAGCAGTTTTGTAGCGGGGGGCAATTATGAGCAGTTCTTC. Its translation: CASSFVAGGNYEQFF.